The T cell receptor (beta chain) under discussion was sequenced for a study of shared clonotypes between healthy human individuals. J gave up 5 bases and V 5 bases, and 7 bases lay outside the gene matches. The CDR3 is 15 amino acids. Germline V gene sequence: CDR1 SGHTA, CDR2 FQGNSA. Produced via immunoSEQ multiplex PCR; TCRdb's table is partial and in-frame only. The sample includes more than 2 million clones, around 95% of them seen just once. The genes are TRBV7-2 and TRBJ2-7; 12 nucleotides align to TRBD1. Material: naive CD4+ T cells sorted from blood. The subset: CD45RA+ positively selected. The clonotype originates from a man between 18 and 29 years old in good health. CDR3 protein: CASSPPGTGGHEQYF. The CDR3 DNA reads as TGTGCCAGCAGCCCCCCCGGGACAGGGGGCCACGAGCAGTACTTC.